Listed here is a single T cell receptor beta chain. Its antigen remains unknown. Using a J-beta primer mix together with a sample-barcoded 5' primer, a second PCR was run for roughly 6 to 11 cycles. In TCRdb, the 5' RACE reads were re-called with MiXCR into one record per CDR3 protein. The profile shows approximately 880,000 distinct CDR3 sequences, roughly 52% of them singletons. The CDR3 has 15 amino acids. Germline trimming cut 3 bases from V and 8 bases from J; bases unmatched to any gene: 13. Germline values: CDR1 SGHRS, CDR2 YFSETQ. This record belongs to a study of blood T cells in healthy people across ages. General observations from the study: Unsorted PBMC input precluded a conclusive naive versus antigen-experienced comparison.

Sequenced sample: blood. The J gene is TRBJ1-2, the V gene TRBV5-1; 7 nucleotides match TRBD1. The receptor was derived from a man under 40 in good health. The CDR3 DNA reads as TGCGCCAGCAGCTCGGGACAGTTTAGGCAAGACGGCTACACCTTC. Protein product: CASSSGQFRQDGYTF.